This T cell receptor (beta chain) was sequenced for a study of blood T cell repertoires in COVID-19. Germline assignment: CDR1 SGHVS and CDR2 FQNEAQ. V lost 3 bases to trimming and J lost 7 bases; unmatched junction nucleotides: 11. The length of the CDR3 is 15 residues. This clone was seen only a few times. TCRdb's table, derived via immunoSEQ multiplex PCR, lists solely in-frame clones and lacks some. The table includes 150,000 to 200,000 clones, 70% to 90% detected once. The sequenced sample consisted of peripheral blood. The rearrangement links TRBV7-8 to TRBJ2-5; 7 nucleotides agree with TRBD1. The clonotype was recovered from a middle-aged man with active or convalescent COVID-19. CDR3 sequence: CASSLWTGPQRTQYF. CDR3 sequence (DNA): TGTGCCAGCAGCTTGTGGACAGGTCCCCAGAGGACCCAGTACTTC.